The present TCR beta chain was sequenced within a study of CD8 T cells in ankylosing spondylitis. With molecular barcodes, quantitative 5'-RACE was used to make the TCR beta libraries. TCRdb called the 5' RACE reads again in MiXCR, with one record for every CDR3 protein. The sample holds about 200,000 distinct CDR3 sequences, 9.5% to 15% seen once. This clonotype was detected only a few times. What it binds is unknown. Study outcomes and limitations: A motif in TCR beta, a set of about 8 highly homologous variants, appeared characteristic of ankylosing spondylitis blood. Reactive arthritis synovial fluid and blood were previously reported to contain some motif variants. Reports say disease-linked clones showed up significantly more in matched ankylosing spondylitis synovial fluid.

The receptor was derived from a male donor with ankylosing spondylitis or in good health (not recorded which). Sequences were obtained from blood, either unsorted or a sorted T cell fraction (not recorded which).

The CDR3 reads CSAQDPERTQYF. The CDR3 DNA reads TGCAGTGCTCAGGACCCGGAAAGAACGCAGTATTTT. The rearrangement uses TRBV20-1 and TRBJ2-3, with D unresolved. The CDR3 extends over 12 amino acids. Trimming removed 5 bases at V and 9 bases at J, with 15 bases between. CDR1 and CDR2 from the germline V gene are DFQATT and SNEGSKA (reference sequence).